This is a list of T cell receptor beta chains from one sample in a study of blood T cell repertoires in COVID-19. The method was immunoSEQ multiplex PCR; TCRdb's version includes in-frame clones alone and lacks a portion of them. The table has some 76,000 clones, roughly 84% seen once. Sequenced material: peripheral blood. The receptors stem from a woman between 18 and 29 years old with acute or convalescent COVID-19. CDR3s include the opening cysteine and the closing phenylalanine or tryptophan. A D gene is named only where the DNA matches it firmly. For some rows the clone size is stated as once, few or many, or as a class when expanded; others skip it.

D gene	clone size	J gene	V gene	CDR3 protein	CDR3 DNA
.	.	TRBJ2-7	TRBV7-8	CASSVGQPSYEQYF	TGTGCCAGCAGCGTCGGACAGCCCTCCTACGAGCAGTACTTC
TRBD1	.	TRBJ2-1	TRBV7-2	CASSFEGANEQFF	TGTGCCAGCAGCTTTGAGGGGGCGAATGAGCAGTTCTTC
.	once	TRBJ1-6	TRBV30	CAWSPRVRYNSPLHF	TGTGCCTGGAGTCCCCGTGTGAGGTATAATTCACCCCTCCACTTT
TRBD1	.	TRBJ2-1	TRBV18	CASSFTGQTYNEQFF	TGTGCCAGCTCATTTACGGGACAGACTTACAATGAGCAGTTCTTC
.	.	TRBJ1-4	TRBV5-1	CASSWGELRDEKLFF	TGCGCCAGCAGCTGGGGGGAACTGAGGGATGAAAAACTGTTTTTT
.	.	TRBJ2-6	TRBV5-4	CASSVQSSGANVLTF	TGTGCCAGCAGCGTACAGAGCTCGGGGGCCAACGTCCTGACTTTC
TRBD2	.	TRBJ2-2	TRBV4-3	CASSRAALAGGLYTGELFF	TGCGCCAGCAGCCGCGCCGCGCTAGCGGGAGGACTGTACACCGGGGAGCTGTTTTTT
TRBD1	.	TRBJ1-5	TRBV28	CASSLWTGTSNQPQHF	TGTGCCAGCAGTTTATGGACAGGGACTAGCAATCAGCCCCAGCATTTT
.	once	TRBJ2-1	TRBV3-1/TRBV3-2	CASSQDRDRALAGTYNEQFF	TGTGCCAGCAGCCAAGACCGGGACAGGGCACTAGCGGGAACCTACAATGAGCAGTTCTTC
.	.	TRBJ1-2	TRBV19	CASSSGGDYGYTF	TGTGCCAGTAGTTCGGGGGGAGACTATGGCTACACCTTC
.	.	TRBJ1-2	TRBV18	CASSPPSGEANYGYTF	TGTGCCAGCTCACCACCGTCCGGGGAAGCTAACTATGGCTACACCTTC
.	.	TRBJ2-2	TRBV7-8	CASRSTGTGELFF	TGTGCCAGCAGATCGACTGGCACCGGGGAGCTGTTTTTT
TRBD1	.	TRBJ1-4	TRBV30	CAWSKTGEGEKLFF	TGTGCCTGGAGCAAGACAGGGGAGGGTGAAAAACTGTTTTTT
.	few	TRBJ1-3	TRBV18	CASSPGASGNTIYF	TGTGCCAGCTCACCAGGGGCTTCTGGAAACACCATATATTTT
TRBD2	.	TRBJ2-1	TRBV29-1	CSSHTSENEQFF	TGCAGCTCGCATACTAGCGAAAATGAGCAGTTCTTC
TRBD2	.	TRBJ2-1	TRBV27	CASSATSGYNEQFF	TGTGCCAGCAGCGCGACTAGCGGTTACAATGAGCAGTTCTTC
.	medium-sized	TRBJ2-3	TRBV5-1	CASKQGLTGTDTQYF	TGCGCCAGCAAACAGGGCCTAACTGGCACAGATACGCAGTATTTT
.	.	TRBJ1-6	TRBV19	CASSTGADSPLHF	TGTGCCAGTAGTACAGGGGCGGATTCACCCCTCCACTTT
.	once	TRBJ2-7	TRBV7-2	CASSFRDSLTYEQYF	TGTGCCAGCAGCTTTAGGGACTCCCTAACCTACGAGCAGTACTTC
.	.	TRBJ2-2	TRBV29-1	CSVEGPTNTGELFF	TGCAGCGTTGAGGGCCCAACGAACACCGGGGAGCTGTTTTTT
TRBD1	once	TRBJ1-5	TRBV14	CASSQGQGYQPQHF	TGTGCCAGCAGCCAAGGACAGGGGTATCAGCCCCAGCATTTT
TRBD2	.	TRBJ2-7	TRBV2	CASSEATSGLYEQYF	TGTGCCAGCAGTGAAGCGACTAGCGGGTTGTACGAGCAGTACTTC
.	.	TRBJ2-1	TRBV20-1	CSASGRDYNEQFF	TGCAGTGCTAGTGGCAGGGACTACAATGAGCAGTTCTTC
TRBD1	.	TRBJ1-1	TRBV2	CASSSQQTGHAFF	TGTGCCAGCTCCTCCCAACAGACAGGGCACGCTTTCTTT
.	.	TRBJ2-7	TRBV6-2/TRBV6-3	CASSYSIRGEQYF	TGTGCCAGCAGTTACTCGATCCGAGGGGAGCAGTACTTC
.	.	TRBJ1-1	TRBV7-2	CASSLVGGGTEAFF	TGTGCCAGCAGCTTAGTCGGGGGAGGCACTGAAGCTTTCTTT
.	.	TRBJ1-5	TRBV6-1	CASSESGQPQHF	TGTGCCAGCAGTGAGTCGGGTCAGCCCCAGCATTTT
TRBD2	.	TRBJ2-5	TRBV4-1	CASSQGWGGVQETQYF	TGCGCCAGCAGCCAAGGGTGGGGGGGAGTACAAGAGACCCAGTACTTC
TRBD1	.	TRBJ1-4	TRBV11-2	CASSLGTGHEKLFF	TGTGCCAGCAGCTTAGGGACAGGGCATGAAAAACTGTTTTTT
.	once	TRBJ2-7	TRBV12-3/TRBV12-4	CASSPGLFYEQYF	TGTGCCAGCAGCCCGGGACTGTTCTACGAGCAGTACTTC
TRBD1	.	TRBJ1-1	TRBV5-1	CASSWLQGMNTEAFF	TGCGCCAGCAGCTGGCTACAGGGGATGAACACTGAAGCTTTCTTT
TRBD2	.	TRBJ2-7	TRBV9	CASSVGSGMDEQYF	TGTGCCAGCAGCGTCGGTAGCGGGATGGACGAGCAGTACTTC